The rows below give T cell receptor beta chains drawn from one sample of a study of cytomegalovirus exposure and HLA in healthy donors. Some clones are missing from TCRdb's copy, which holds only in-frame ones; the method was immunoSEQ multiplex PCR. The sample has roughly 120,000 clones, 73% seen once. Sample: PBMCs. These receptors came from a woman in her thirties or forties in good health and CMV-seronegative. Each CDR3 is given with its conserved first and last residue. A D gene is named only where the DNA matches it firmly. The listing skips clone size in some rows; elsewhere it reads once, few, many or a size class.

J gene: TRBJ1-1
V gene: TRBV27
clone size: NA
CDR3 length: 15
D gene: NA
CDR3 protein: CASSLSPNTKSEAFF
CDR3 DNA: TGTGCCAGCAGTTTATCCCCCAACACAAAGTCTGAAGCTTTCTTT

J gene: TRBJ1-3
V gene: TRBV19
clone size: NA
CDR3 length: 15
D gene: TRBD1
CDR3 protein: CASTDRDFSGNTIYF
CDR3 DNA: TGTGCCAGTACCGACAGGGATTTCTCTGGAAACACCATATATTTT

J gene: TRBJ2-1
V gene: TRBV4-3
clone size: NA
CDR3 length: 14
D gene: TRBD2
CDR3 protein: CASRERGGLNEQFF
CDR3 DNA: TGCGCCAGCAGGGAGCGGGGGGGCCTCAATGAGCAGTTCTTC

J gene: TRBJ1-1
V gene: TRBV5-1
clone size: NA
CDR3 length: 14
D gene: NA
CDR3 protein: CASSFKQGGTEAFF
CDR3 DNA: TGCGCCAGCAGCTTTAAACAGGGAGGGACTGAAGCTTTCTTT

J gene: TRBJ2-1
V gene: TRBV7-9
clone size: NA
CDR3 length: 15
D gene: TRBD2
CDR3 protein: CSSSWGTSGGSEQFF
CDR3 DNA: TGTTCCAGCAGCTGGGGGACTAGCGGGGGGAGTGAGCAGTTCTTC

J gene: TRBJ2-7
V gene: TRBV7-2
clone size: NA
CDR3 length: 14
D gene: NA
CDR3 protein: CASSLVVAAYEQYF
CDR3 DNA: TGTGCCAGCAGCTTGGTGGTAGCGGCCTACGAGCAGTACTTC

J gene: TRBJ2-3
V gene: TRBV6-5
clone size: NA
CDR3 length: 14
D gene: NA
CDR3 protein: CASSYRSRGDTQYF
CDR3 DNA: TGTGCCAGCAGTTACAGGTCCAGGGGAGATACGCAGTATTTT

J gene: TRBJ1-5
V gene: TRBV4-2
clone size: NA
CDR3 length: 16
D gene: NA
CDR3 protein: CASSQSGESVGQPQHF
CDR3 DNA: TGTGCCAGCAGCCAGTCCGGGGAATCAGTAGGTCAGCCCCAGCATTTT

J gene: TRBJ2-5
V gene: TRBV4-2
clone size: NA
CDR3 length: 15
D gene: NA
CDR3 protein: CASSQDSAREETQYF
CDR3 DNA: TGTGCCAGCAGCCAAGACAGTGCCCGTGAAGAGACCCAGTACTTC

J gene: TRBJ2-1
V gene: TRBV14
clone size: NA
CDR3 length: 17
D gene: NA
CDR3 protein: CASSRLQGGGSYNEQFF
CDR3 DNA: TGTGCCAGCAGTCGACTTCAGGGCGGCGGCTCCTACAATGAGCAGTTCTTC

J gene: TRBJ2-7
V gene: TRBV10-3
clone size: NA
CDR3 length: 15
D gene: TRBD2
CDR3 protein: CAISAGTRSSYEQYF
CDR3 DNA: TGTGCCATCAGTGCCGGGACTAGGAGCTCCTACGAGCAGTACTTC

J gene: TRBJ2-2
V gene: TRBV18
clone size: NA
CDR3 length: 15
D gene: NA
CDR3 protein: CASSRTRLNTGELFF
CDR3 DNA: TGTGCCAGCTCTCGGACTCGCCTGAACACCGGGGAGCTGTTTTTT

J gene: TRBJ1-1
V gene: TRBV14
clone size: NA
CDR3 length: 13
D gene: NA
CDR3 protein: CASSQVPGFEAFF
CDR3 DNA: TGTGCCAGCAGCCAAGTTCCAGGATTTGAAGCTTTCTTT

J gene: TRBJ1-3
V gene: TRBV6-6
clone size: NA
CDR3 length: 13
D gene: NA
CDR3 protein: CASWDNSGNTIYF
CDR3 DNA: TGTGCCAGCTGGGACAACTCTGGAAACACCATATATTTT

J gene: TRBJ2-1
V gene: TRBV4-3
clone size: NA
CDR3 length: 17
D gene: NA
CDR3 protein: CASSQDVRQASYNEQFF
CDR3 DNA: TGCGCCAGCAGCCAAGATGTCCGACAGGCCTCCTACAATGAGCAGTTCTTC

J gene: TRBJ2-1
V gene: TRBV19
clone size: NA
CDR3 length: 17
D gene: TRBD2
CDR3 protein: CASSSRTSGGARNEQFF
CDR3 DNA: TGTGCCAGTAGTTCCAGGACTAGCGGGGGGGCAAGAAATGAGCAGTTCTTC

J gene: TRBJ1-2
V gene: TRBV27
clone size: NA
CDR3 length: 13
D gene: NA
CDR3 protein: CASSWRGDYGYTF
CDR3 DNA: TGTGCCAGCAGTTGGCGGGGGGACTATGGCTACACCTTC

J gene: TRBJ2-7
V gene: TRBV4-3
clone size: NA
CDR3 length: 16
D gene: TRBD2
CDR3 protein: CASSQDRGSGGYEQYF
CDR3 DNA: TGCGCCAGCAGCCAAGATAGGGGTAGCGGGGGGTACGAGCAGTACTTC

J gene: TRBJ2-7
V gene: TRBV15
clone size: NA
CDR3 length: 14
D gene: TRBD2
CDR3 protein: CATSRREGGNEQYF
CDR3 DNA: TGTGCCACCAGCAGACGGGAGGGTGGGAACGAGCAGTACTTC

J gene: TRBJ1-4
V gene: TRBV27
clone size: NA
CDR3 length: 16
D gene: NA
CDR3 protein: CASSFTGLATNEKLFF
CDR3 DNA: TGTGCCAGCAGTTTTACAGGGCTTGCAACTAATGAAAAACTGTTTTTT

J gene: TRBJ2-7
V gene: TRBV4-1
clone size: NA
CDR3 length: 18
D gene: NA
CDR3 protein: CASSQDPGGYTVSSEQYF
CDR3 DNA: TGCGCCAGCAGCCAAGACCCAGGGGGGTATACCGTTTCGTCCGAGCAGTACTTC

J gene: TRBJ2-2
V gene: TRBV2
clone size: once
CDR3 length: 13
D gene: TRBD2
CDR3 protein: CASQGLTTGELFF
CDR3 DNA: TGTGCCAGCCAGGGACTAACTACCGGGGAGCTGTTTTTT

J gene: TRBJ1-2
V gene: TRBV19
clone size: NA
CDR3 length: 15
D gene: NA
CDR3 protein: CASSIGEGSVEGYTF
CDR3 DNA: TGTGCCAGTAGTATAGGGGAGGGTTCGGTTGAGGGCTACACCTTC

J gene: TRBJ2-5
V gene: TRBV7-9
clone size: NA
CDR3 length: 14
D gene: NA
CDR3 protein: CASSSPDSQETQYF
CDR3 DNA: TGTGCCAGCAGCTCTCCGGACAGTCAAGAGACCCAGTACTTC

J gene: TRBJ1-5
V gene: TRBV6-6
clone size: few
CDR3 length: 15
D gene: TRBD1
CDR3 protein: CASSYKEGAVQPQHF
CDR3 DNA: TGTGCCAGCAGTTATAAGGAGGGGGCGGTCCAGCCCCAGCATTTT

J gene: TRBJ1-5
V gene: TRBV2
clone size: NA
CDR3 length: 15
D gene: NA
CDR3 protein: CASRRSEFENQPQHF
CDR3 DNA: TGTGCCAGCCGACGTTCGGAGTTTGAGAATCAGCCCCAGCATTTT

J gene: TRBJ1-2
V gene: TRBV5-6
clone size: NA
CDR3 length: 15
D gene: NA
CDR3 protein: CASSWGSVRDNGYTF
CDR3 DNA: TGTGCCAGCAGCTGGGGGTCGGTGAGGGACAATGGCTACACCTTC

J gene: TRBJ1-5
V gene: TRBV2
clone size: NA
CDR3 length: 13
D gene: NA
CDR3 protein: CASRAEGNQPQHF
CDR3 DNA: TGTGCCAGCAGGGCGGAGGGCAATCAGCCCCAGCATTTT

J gene: TRBJ2-4
V gene: TRBV4-1
clone size: NA
CDR3 length: 18
D gene: TRBD2
CDR3 protein: CASSPALAGLIAKNIQYF
CDR3 DNA: TGCGCCAGCAGCCCGGCGCTAGCGGGGCTCATAGCCAAAAACATTCAGTACTTC

J gene: TRBJ1-1
V gene: TRBV5-5
clone size: NA
CDR3 length: 15
D gene: NA
CDR3 protein: CASSFPSGEGTEAFF
CDR3 DNA: TGTGCCAGCAGCTTTCCGTCAGGGGAGGGGACTGAAGCTTTCTTT

J gene: TRBJ2-5
V gene: TRBV6-5
clone size: NA
CDR3 length: 15
D gene: NA
CDR3 protein: CASSYSRAGRETQYF
CDR3 DNA: TGTGCCAGCAGTTACTCGAGGGCGGGGCGGGAGACCCAGTACTTC

J gene: TRBJ2-7
V gene: TRBV5-4
clone size: NA
CDR3 length: 16
D gene: NA
CDR3 protein: CASSLGVQEWSYEQYF
CDR3 DNA: TGTGCCAGCAGCTTGGGGGTTCAGGAATGGTCCTACGAGCAGTACTTC

J gene: TRBJ2-5
V gene: TRBV5-4
clone size: NA
CDR3 length: 17
D gene: TRBD2
CDR3 protein: CASSATTSGRVQETQYF
CDR3 DNA: TGTGCCAGCAGCGCCACTACTAGCGGGAGGGTGCAGGAGACCCAGTACTTC

J gene: TRBJ2-3
V gene: TRBV5-1
clone size: NA
CDR3 length: 15
D gene: TRBD2
CDR3 protein: CASSLAGGGADTQYF
CDR3 DNA: TGCGCCAGCAGCTTGGCCGGGGGGGGCGCAGATACGCAGTATTTT

J gene: TRBJ1-5
V gene: TRBV30
clone size: NA
CDR3 length: 14
D gene: TRBD1
CDR3 protein: CAWSPGQGRGPQHF
CDR3 DNA: TGTGCCTGGAGCCCTGGACAGGGCAGGGGGCCCCAGCATTTT

J gene: TRBJ1-4
V gene: TRBV20-1
clone size: NA
CDR3 length: 11
D gene: TRBD1
CDR3 protein: CSTGTDEKLFF
CDR3 DNA: TGCAGTACTGGGACAGACGAAAAACTGTTTTTT

J gene: TRBJ1-1
V gene: TRBV6-5
clone size: NA
CDR3 length: 15
D gene: TRBD1
CDR3 protein: CASSYSVDRVTEAFF
CDR3 DNA: TGTGCCAGCAGTTACTCGGTGGACAGGGTCACTGAAGCTTTCTTT

J gene: TRBJ2-7
V gene: TRBV18
clone size: few
CDR3 length: 13
D gene: TRBD1
CDR3 protein: CASSRRQGDEQYF
CDR3 DNA: TGTGCCAGCTCACGGAGACAGGGAGACGAGCAGTACTTC

J gene: TRBJ2-7
V gene: TRBV5-6
clone size: NA
CDR3 length: 14
D gene: TRBD2
CDR3 protein: CASSSSGRVYEQYF
CDR3 DNA: TGTGCCAGCAGCTCTAGCGGGAGGGTGTACGAGCAGTACTTC

J gene: TRBJ1-5
V gene: TRBV19
clone size: NA
CDR3 length: 16
D gene: NA
CDR3 protein: CASSIAGRGFHQPQHF
CDR3 DNA: TGTGCCAGTAGTATCGCAGGGCGGGGTTTCCATCAGCCCCAGCATTTT

J gene: TRBJ1-4
V gene: TRBV14
clone size: NA
CDR3 length: 16
D gene: NA
CDR3 protein: CASSPSGGESNEKLFF
CDR3 DNA: TGTGCCAGCAGCCCCTCCGGGGGGGAATCTAATGAAAAACTGTTTTTT

J gene: TRBJ1-1
V gene: TRBV14
clone size: NA
CDR3 length: 21
D gene: TRBD1
CDR3 protein: CASSQDSGQGPGSRANTEAFF
CDR3 DNA: TGTGCCAGCAGCCAAGATTCGGGACAGGGGCCTGGGTCACGGGCGAACACTGAAGCTTTCTTT

J gene: TRBJ2-3
V gene: TRBV10-3
clone size: NA
CDR3 length: 13
D gene: TRBD2
CDR3 protein: CAISLSGRDTQYF
CDR3 DNA: TGTGCCATCAGTCTTAGCGGGAGAGATACGCAGTATTTT

J gene: TRBJ2-3
V gene: TRBV6-5
clone size: NA
CDR3 length: 15
D gene: TRBD2
CDR3 protein: CASTTTSGFTDTQYF
CDR3 DNA: TGTGCCAGCACCACTACTAGCGGTTTCACAGATACGCAGTATTTT

J gene: TRBJ1-1
V gene: TRBV27
clone size: NA
CDR3 length: 16
D gene: NA
CDR3 protein: CASSFSGWEGNTEAFF
CDR3 DNA: TGTGCCAGCAGTTTTTCGGGTTGGGAGGGAAACACTGAAGCTTTCTTT

J gene: TRBJ2-7
V gene: TRBV9
clone size: NA
CDR3 length: 15
D gene: NA
CDR3 protein: CASSVDPRTTHEQYF
CDR3 DNA: TGTGCCAGCAGCGTAGATCCGAGGACAACCCACGAGCAGTACTTC

J gene: TRBJ1-3
V gene: TRBV7-3
clone size: NA
CDR3 length: 15
D gene: TRBD1
CDR3 protein: CASSLAGGSGNTIYF
CDR3 DNA: TGTGCCAGCAGCTTAGCAGGGGGCTCTGGAAACACCATATATTTT

J gene: TRBJ2-7
V gene: TRBV2
clone size: NA
CDR3 length: 14
D gene: NA
CDR3 protein: CASSDPPPSYEQYF
CDR3 DNA: TGTGCCAGCAGTGACCCGCCACCTAGCTACGAGCAGTACTTC

J gene: TRBJ2-5
V gene: TRBV7-9
clone size: NA
CDR3 length: 12
D gene: NA
CDR3 protein: CSSSLDRETQYF
CDR3 DNA: TGTTCCAGCAGCTTAGACAGGGAGACCCAGTACTTC

J gene: TRBJ1-2
V gene: TRBV5-1
clone size: NA
CDR3 length: 16
D gene: TRBD1
CDR3 protein: CASSLDGQGYNYGYTF
CDR3 DNA: TGCGCCAGCAGCTTGGACGGACAGGGTTATAACTATGGCTACACCTTC

J gene: TRBJ2-7
V gene: TRBV5-1
clone size: NA
CDR3 length: 15
D gene: NA
CDR3 protein: CASSIGTSSSYEQYF
CDR3 DNA: TGCGCCAGCAGCATTGGGACTTCGAGCTCCTACGAGCAGTACTTC

J gene: TRBJ2-5
V gene: TRBV6-1
clone size: NA
CDR3 length: 17
D gene: TRBD2
CDR3 protein: CASSVLAGVAPQETQYF
CDR3 DNA: TGTGCCAGCAGTGTCCTAGCGGGAGTGGCTCCTCAAGAGACCCAGTACTTC

J gene: TRBJ2-7
V gene: TRBV6-5
clone size: few
CDR3 length: 15
D gene: TRBD1
CDR3 protein: CASSYKGQSPYEQYF
CDR3 DNA: TGTGCCAGCAGTTACAAGGGACAGTCCCCCTACGAGCAGTACTTC

J gene: TRBJ2-7
V gene: TRBV4-2
clone size: NA
CDR3 length: 15
D gene: TRBD2
CDR3 protein: CASSQASGNSYEQYF
CDR3 DNA: TGTGCCAGCAGCCAAGCTAGCGGGAACTCCTACGAGCAGTACTTC